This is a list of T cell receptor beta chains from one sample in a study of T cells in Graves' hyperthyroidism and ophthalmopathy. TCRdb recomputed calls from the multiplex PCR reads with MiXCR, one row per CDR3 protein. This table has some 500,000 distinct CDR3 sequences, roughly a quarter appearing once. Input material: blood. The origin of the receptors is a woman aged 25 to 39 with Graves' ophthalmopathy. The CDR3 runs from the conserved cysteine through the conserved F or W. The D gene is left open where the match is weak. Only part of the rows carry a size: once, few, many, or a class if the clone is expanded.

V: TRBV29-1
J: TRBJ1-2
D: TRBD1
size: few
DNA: TGCAGCGTCGTGGAGGGGGCATATCATGGCTACACCTTC
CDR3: CSVVEGAYHGYTF

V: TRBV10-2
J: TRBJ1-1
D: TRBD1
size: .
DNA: TGCGCCAGCAGTGAGTCGTGGGACAGGGGAGCTTTCTTT
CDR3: CASSESWDRGAFF

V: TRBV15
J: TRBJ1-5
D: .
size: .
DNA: TGTGCCACCAGCAGAGATTACCGTGGAAATCAGCCCCAGCATTTT
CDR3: CATSRDYRGNQPQHF

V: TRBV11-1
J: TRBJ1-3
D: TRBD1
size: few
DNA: TGTGCCAGCAGCCTTCGGAGGGACAGCTCTGGAAACACCATATATTTT
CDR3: CASSLRRDSSGNTIYF

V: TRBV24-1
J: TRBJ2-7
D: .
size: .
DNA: TGTGCCACCAGTGATGCAACGGGACCGATTCTTGGCGAGCAGTACTTC
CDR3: CATSDATGPILGEQYF

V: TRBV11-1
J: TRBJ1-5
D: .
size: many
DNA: TGTGCCAGCAGCTTAGCGCCCGGGCAGCCCCAGCATTTT
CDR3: CASSLAPGQPQHF

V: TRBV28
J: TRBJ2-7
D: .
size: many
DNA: TGTGCCAGCAGTGGCTCCGGGGCAGGGGACGAGCAGTACTTC
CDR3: CASSGSGAGDEQYF

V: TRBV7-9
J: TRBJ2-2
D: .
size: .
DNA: TGTGCCAGCAGCTTTGGACAGGAGGGCGGCGGGGAGCTGTTTTTT
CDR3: CASSFGQEGGGELFF

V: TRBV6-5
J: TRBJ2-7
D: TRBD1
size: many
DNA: TGTGCCAGCAGTTACTCTAGGGACAGCCCCTACGAGCAGTACTTC
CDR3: CASSYSRDSPYEQYF

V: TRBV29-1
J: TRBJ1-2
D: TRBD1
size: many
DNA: TGCAGCGTTGAGAGTACAGGGGGCTACTATGGCTACACCTTC
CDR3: CSVESTGGYYGYTF

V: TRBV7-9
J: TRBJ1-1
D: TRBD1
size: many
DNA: TGTGCCAGCAGCCCAGGGACAGGGGGGTTGCTGAACACTGAAGCTTTCTTT
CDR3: CASSPGTGGLLNTEAFF

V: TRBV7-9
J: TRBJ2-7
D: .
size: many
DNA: TGTGCCAGCAGCTTAACCCCTTATGAGGAGCAGTACTTC
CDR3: CASSLTPYEEQYF

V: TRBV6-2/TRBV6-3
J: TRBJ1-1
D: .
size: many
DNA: TGTGCCAGCAGTTACCTTGCCTCTGAAGCTTTCTTT
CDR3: CASSYLASEAFF

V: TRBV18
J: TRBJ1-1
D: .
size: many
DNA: TGTGCCAGCTCACCACCGGCGGGGGGAATGCACACTGAAGCTTTCTTT
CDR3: CASSPPAGGMHTEAFF

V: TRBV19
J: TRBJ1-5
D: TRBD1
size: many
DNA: TGTGCCAGTAGAACAGGGGTGAGGCAGCCCCAGCATTTT
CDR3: CASRTGVRQPQHF

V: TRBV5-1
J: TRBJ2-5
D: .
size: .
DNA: TGCGCCAGCGGCGGAGACAGGTCGGAGACCAAGTACTTC
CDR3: CASGGDRSETKYF

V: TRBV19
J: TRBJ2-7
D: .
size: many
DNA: TGTGCCAGTAGTATCCGGCATACCTCCTACGAGCAGTACTTC
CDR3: CASSIRHTSYEQYF

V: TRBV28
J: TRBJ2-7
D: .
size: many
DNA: TGTGCCAGCACCCGGGCAGGGAGATACGAGCAGTACTTC
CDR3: CASTRAGRYEQYF

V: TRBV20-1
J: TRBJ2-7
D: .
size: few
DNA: TGCAGTGCTAGAGGGAGGGACAGCACCTACGAGCAGTACTTC
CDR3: CSARGRDSTYEQYF

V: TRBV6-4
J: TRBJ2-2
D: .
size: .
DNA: TGTGCCAGCAGTATTTCCGGCTCCAGCCCCGGGGAGCTGTTTTTT
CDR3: CASSISGSSPGELFF

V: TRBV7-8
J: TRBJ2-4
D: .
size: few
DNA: TGTGCCAGCGGCCAACCTTACCATCGGGACGGAGCCAAAAACATTCAGTACTTC
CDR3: CASGQPYHRDGAKNIQYF

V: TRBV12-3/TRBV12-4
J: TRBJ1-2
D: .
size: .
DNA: TGTGCCAGCAGTTTAGCCCAGGGCCCATGGGGGTATGGCTACACCTTC
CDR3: CASSLAQGPWGYGYTF

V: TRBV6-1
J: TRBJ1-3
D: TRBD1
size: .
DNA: TGTGCCAGCAGGCCAGGGGGTTACACCATATATTTT
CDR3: CASRPGGYTIYF

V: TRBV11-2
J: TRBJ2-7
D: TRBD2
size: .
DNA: TGTGCCAGCAGCCTTGGGACTAGCGGGAGGGCGAAAGAGCAGTACTTC
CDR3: CASSLGTSGRAKEQYF

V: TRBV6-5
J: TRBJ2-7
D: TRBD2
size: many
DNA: TGTGCCAGCAGGGGGGGGAGCACCTACGAGCAGTACTTC
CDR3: CASRGGSTYEQYF

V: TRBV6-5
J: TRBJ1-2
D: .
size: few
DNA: TGTGCCAGCAGTTTACTCAACGCCCGGGGTTCGGGAGGAAACTACACCTTC
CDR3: CASSLLNARGSGGNYTF

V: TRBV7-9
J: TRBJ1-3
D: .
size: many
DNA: TGTGCCAGCAGCTTAGACGGTCAGACTGGAAACACCATATATTTT
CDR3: CASSLDGQTGNTIYF

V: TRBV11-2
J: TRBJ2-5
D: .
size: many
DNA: TGTGCCAGCAGCTTATTCCGGGGGCAGGAGACCCAGTACTTC
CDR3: CASSLFRGQETQYF

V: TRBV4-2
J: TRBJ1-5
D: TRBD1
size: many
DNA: TGTGCCAGCAGCCAAGACACAGGGGGCAGTCAGCCCCAGCATTTT
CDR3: CASSQDTGGSQPQHF

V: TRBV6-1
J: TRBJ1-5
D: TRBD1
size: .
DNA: TGTGCCAGCAGACGACAGGGAACGGGCAATCAGCCCCAGCATTTT
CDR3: CASRRQGTGNQPQHF

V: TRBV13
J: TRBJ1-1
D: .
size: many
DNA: TGTGCCAGCAGCTCCCGAGGGAGGGGGGAAGCTTTCTTT
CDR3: CASSSRGRGEAFF

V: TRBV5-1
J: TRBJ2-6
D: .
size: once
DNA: TGCGCCAGCAGCTTGGAGGGCCTCTCTGGGGCCAACGTCCTGACTTTC
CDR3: CASSLEGLSGANVLTF

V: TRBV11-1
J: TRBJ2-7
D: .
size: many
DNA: TGTGCCAGCAGCTTCGTCGATTATTGGAGCTCCTACGAGCAGTACTTC
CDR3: CASSFVDYWSSYEQYF

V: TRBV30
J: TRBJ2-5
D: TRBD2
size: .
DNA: TGTGCCTGGAGTGTGAGCGGGGGCCTTCATGAGACCCAGTACTTC
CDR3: CAWSVSGGLHETQYF

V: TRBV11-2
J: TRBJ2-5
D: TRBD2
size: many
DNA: TGTGCCAGCAGCCCCCGACTAGCGGGGGCCGCTAGGTACCAAGAGACCCAGTACTTC
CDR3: CASSPRLAGAARYQETQYF

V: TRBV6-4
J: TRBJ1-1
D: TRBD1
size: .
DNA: TGTGCCAGCCGAGTGACAGGGGCCAACACTGAAGCTTTCTTT
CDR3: CASRVTGANTEAFF

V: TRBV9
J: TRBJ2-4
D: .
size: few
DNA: TGTGCCAGCAGCGTACCGGGGGCGGACATTCAGTACTTC
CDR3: CASSVPGADIQYF

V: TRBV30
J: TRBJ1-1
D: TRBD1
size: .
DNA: TGTGCCTGGAACGGACAGGGGAACACTGAAGCTTTCTTT
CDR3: CAWNGQGNTEAFF

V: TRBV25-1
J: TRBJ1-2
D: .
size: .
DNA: TGTGCCAGCAGTGAATTACCTTTCTACGTTCGGCGATATGGCTACACCTTC
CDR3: CASSELPFYVRRYGYTF

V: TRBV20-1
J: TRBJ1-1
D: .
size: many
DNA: TGCAGTGCCAAGGGGGGGGGCCCGTTCCTCCAAGCTTTCTTT
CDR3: CSAKGGGPFLQAFF

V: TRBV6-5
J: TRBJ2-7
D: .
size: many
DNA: TGTGCCAGCAGTTACGATGGACAGCTCTCCTACGAGCAGTACTTC
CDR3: CASSYDGQLSYEQYF

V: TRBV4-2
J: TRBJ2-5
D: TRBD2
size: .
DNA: TGTGCCAGCAGCCTCAGGCCCCCCTCGACTAGCGGGGGGGCTGTGACCCAGTACTTC
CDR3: CASSLRPPSTSGGAVTQYF

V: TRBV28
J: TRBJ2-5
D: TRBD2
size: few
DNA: TGTGCCAGCAGTCCTCCGAGCGGGAGGGCGGAGACCCAGTACTTC
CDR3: CASSPPSGRAETQYF

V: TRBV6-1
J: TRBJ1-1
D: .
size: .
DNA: TGTGCCAGCTATCTTTTAGGGACAGCTTTCTTT
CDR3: CASYLLGTAFF